The following is a TCR beta chain sequence with its context. The V gene end was trimmed by 5 bases and the J gene end by 9 bases; junction bases not matched to a gene: 4. Germline V gene sequence: CDR1 SGHAT, CDR2 FQNNGV. CDR3 length: 12 residues. This record comes from a study of blood T cell repertoires in COVID-19. On the study more broadly: Acute-phase and convalescent COVID-19 samples originated in the United States, Italy and Spain. PBMCs, B-cell-depleted T cells, or T cells were the source of the cDNA or gDNA that made up the material.

Authors' data handling: The authors estimated nucleated cell counts from reference gene primer amplification. Clones were sequenced by immunoSEQ multiplex PCR, and TCRdb holds only the in-frame ones, with some missing. V and J calls plus clone size are reproduced from that table; the DNA served to infer D and trimming. The sample contains approximately 210,000 clones, about 90% of which appear only once. This clonotype was obtained from a man aged 35-49 years with active or convalescent COVID-19. Sequencing was performed on peripheral blood. This sequence joins TRBV11-2 and TRBJ2-1; 7 bases align to TRBD1. The CDR3 here is CASSGNRGEQFF. CDR3 DNA sequence: TGTGCCAGCAGCGGTAACAGGGGTGAGCAGTTCTTC.